Listed below are T cell receptor beta chains from one sample, sequenced in a study of monozygotic twins with inflammatory bowel disease. TCRdb re-analyzed the 5' RACE reads; it lists each CDR3 protein once, without DNA. The sample table includes 200,000 to 250,000 distinct CDR3 sequences. Sample: blood. Every receptor here comes from a human donor with ulcerative colitis or Crohn's disease, or a healthy co-twin of an affected twin (not recorded which). Both conserved end residues are part of each CDR3. Fields, in order: CDR3 length, J gene, V gene, CDR3 protein.

>15|TRBJ1-2|TRBV7-9
CAGSYQTGSPYGYTF
>14|TRBJ1-1|TRBV29-1
CSVVKGSMNTEAFF
>13|TRBJ2-3|TRBV7-6
CASSFTITDTQYF
>16|TRBJ1-5|TRBV19
CASSIFGQGAGQPQHF
>15|TRBJ2-2|TRBV12-3/TRBV12-4
CASSLGDRGTGELFF
>16|TRBJ1-3|TRBV7-9
CASSLGHPFSGNTIYF
>14|TRBJ2-1|TRBV4-3
CASSQDEAWDEQFF
>16|TRBJ2-3|TRBV7-2
CASSLQAGLVTDTQYF
>14|TRBJ2-7|TRBV9
CASSVGVDSYEQYF
>15|TRBJ2-7|TRBV12-3/TRBV12-4
CASSSTGTLTYEQYF
>15|TRBJ2-7|TRBV29-1
CSVILWDRGLYEQYF
>15|TRBJ2-5|TRBV5-1
CASTWTSGSGGTQYF
>14|TRBJ1-5|TRBV27
CASSSGTGSQPQHF
>12|TRBJ2-2|TRBV7-3
CASSPATGELFF
>16|TRBJ2-1|TRBV7-2
CASSLRGLASHNEQFF
>15|TRBJ1-2|TRBV5-1
CASSLADIGSGGYTF
>15|TRBJ2-5|TRBV3-1
CASSRAVGGGETQYF
>15|TRBJ2-2|TRBV7-2
CASSLGDITTGELFF
>13|TRBJ1-1|TRBV5-1
CAIKTYERTEAFF
>13|TRBJ1-1|TRBV5-1
CASSLRTDTEAFF
>15|TRBJ2-1|TRBV7-2
CASSLGTSGRDEQFF
>15|TRBJ2-7|TRBV5-1
CASSPRPGSSGEQYF
>12|TRBJ1-1|TRBV29-1
CSVGHLNTEAFF
>12|TRBJ1-1|TRBV19
CASDRGENQAFF
>14|TRBJ2-1|TRBV5-5
CASSPGQGRNEQFF
>14|TRBJ2-2|TRBV18
CASSPDRTDGELFF
>16|TRBJ2-5|TRBV7-3
CASSPQGGSGIETQYF
>14|TRBJ2-3|TRBV7-9
CASSSSLATDTQYF
>17|TRBJ2-1|TRBV20-1
CSASQLASGRVQAEQFF
>13|TRBJ1-1|TRBV20-1
CSAEGTANTEAFF
>16|TRBJ2-6|TRBV14
CASKAGHAAGANVLTF
>13|TRBJ2-5|TRBV12-3/TRBV12-4
CASSLGAQETQYF
>14|TRBJ2-3|TRBV15
CATRGPSTSDTQYF
>14|TRBJ1-1|TRBV7-9
CASSLGGQGTEAFF
>14|TRBJ2-7|TRBV29-1
CSAEGGPSTYEQYF
>12|TRBJ2-7|TRBV6-2/TRBV6-3
CASQNLSYEQYF
>16|TRBJ1-4|TRBV6-1
CASRSPGAGSKEKLFF
>15|TRBJ2-5|TRBV7-2
CASSLRRGTQETQYF
>13|TRBJ2-5|TRBV2
CASRSGLAETQYF
>13|TRBJ2-7|TRBV5-1
CASRSGLSYEQYF
>14|TRBJ1-4|TRBV20-1
CSALIQGREEKLFF
>16|TRBJ1-1|TRBV18
CASSPLRTGPNTEAFF
>15|TRBJ2-1|TRBV5-1
CASSPLAGTNNEQFF
>13|TRBJ2-1|TRBV18
CASSHGTVVEQFF
>12|TRBJ2-2|TRBV10-3
CAITVNTGELFF
>14|TRBJ2-7|TRBV3-1
CASSQSLELYEQYF
>13|TRBJ1-3|TRBV12-3/TRBV12-4
CASSLVIGNTIYF
>14|TRBJ1-6|TRBV12-3/TRBV12-4
CASSGQETNSPLHF
>14|TRBJ1-1|TRBV9
CASSALGVNTEAFF
>17|TRBJ1-5|TRBV19
CASSSTGAEYSNQPQHF
>14|TRBJ1-1|TRBV20-1
CSARDHGHGREAFF
>16|TRBJ2-1|TRBV27
CASKREGTIFYNEQFF
>13|TRBJ1-1|TRBV5-1
CASSVGQLLEAFF
>18|TRBJ2-1|TRBV12-3/TRBV12-4
CASSPTGRRLAGDNEQFF
>13|TRBJ1-1|TRBV4-2
CASRNSGFSEAFF